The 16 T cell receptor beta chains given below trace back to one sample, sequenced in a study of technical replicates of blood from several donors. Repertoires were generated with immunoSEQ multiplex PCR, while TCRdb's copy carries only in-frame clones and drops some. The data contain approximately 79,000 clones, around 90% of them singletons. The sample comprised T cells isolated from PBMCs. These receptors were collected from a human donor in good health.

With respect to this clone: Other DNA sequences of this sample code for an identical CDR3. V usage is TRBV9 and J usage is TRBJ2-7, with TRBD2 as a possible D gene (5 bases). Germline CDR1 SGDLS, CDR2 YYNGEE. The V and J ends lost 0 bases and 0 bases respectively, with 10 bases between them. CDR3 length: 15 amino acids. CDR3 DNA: TGTGCCAGCAGCGTAGGTGCGGGCGTCTCCTACGAGCAGTACTTC. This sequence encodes CASSVGAGVSYEQYF.

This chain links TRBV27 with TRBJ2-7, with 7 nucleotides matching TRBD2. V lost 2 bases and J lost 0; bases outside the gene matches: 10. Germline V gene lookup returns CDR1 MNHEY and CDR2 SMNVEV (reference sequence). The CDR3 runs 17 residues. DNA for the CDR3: TGTGCCAGCAGTTTAAGGAGGAACCGGGACTACTCCTACGAGCAGTACTTC. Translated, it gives CASSLRRNRDYSYEQYF.

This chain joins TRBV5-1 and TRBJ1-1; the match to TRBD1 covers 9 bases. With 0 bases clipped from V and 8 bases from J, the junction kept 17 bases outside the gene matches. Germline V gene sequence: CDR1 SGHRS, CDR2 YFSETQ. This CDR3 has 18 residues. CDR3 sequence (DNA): TGCGCCAGCAGCTTGGGGGACAGGGCCTCGCCAACGGGCTTGGAAGCTTTCTTT. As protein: CASSLGDRASPTGLEAFF. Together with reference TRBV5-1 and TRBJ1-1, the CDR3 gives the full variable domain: KAGVTQTPRYLIKTRGQQVTLSCSPISGHRSVSWYQQTPGQGLQFLFEYFSETQRNKGNFPGRFSGRQFSNSRSEMNVSTLELGDSALYLCASSLGDRASPTGLEAFFGQGTRLTVV.

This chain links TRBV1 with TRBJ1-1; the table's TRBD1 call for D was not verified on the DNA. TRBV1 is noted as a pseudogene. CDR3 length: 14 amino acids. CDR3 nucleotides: TGCACCAGCAGCCAGATAACTACAGGGCTTGAAGCTTTCTTT. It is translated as CTSSQITTGLEAFF.

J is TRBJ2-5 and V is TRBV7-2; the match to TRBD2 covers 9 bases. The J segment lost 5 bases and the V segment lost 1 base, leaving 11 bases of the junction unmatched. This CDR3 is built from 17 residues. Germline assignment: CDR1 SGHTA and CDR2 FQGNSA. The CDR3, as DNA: TGTGCCAGCAGCTTAGTCGGTAGCGGGAGCACTAGGGAGACCCAGTACTTC. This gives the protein CASSLVGSGSTRETQYF. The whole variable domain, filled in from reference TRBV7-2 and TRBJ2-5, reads GAGVSQSPSNKVTEKGKDVELRCDPISGHTALYWYRQSLGQGLEFLIYFQGNSAPDKSGLPSDRFSAERTGGSVSTLTIQRTQQEDSAVYLCASSLVGSGSTRETQYFGPGTRLLVL.

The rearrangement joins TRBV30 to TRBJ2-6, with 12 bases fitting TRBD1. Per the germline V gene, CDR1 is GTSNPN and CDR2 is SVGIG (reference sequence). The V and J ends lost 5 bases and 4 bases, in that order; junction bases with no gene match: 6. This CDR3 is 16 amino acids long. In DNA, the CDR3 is TGTGCCTGGTGGGGGACAGGGGGCATCGGGGCCAACGTCCTGACTTTC. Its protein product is CAWWGTGGIGANVLTF.

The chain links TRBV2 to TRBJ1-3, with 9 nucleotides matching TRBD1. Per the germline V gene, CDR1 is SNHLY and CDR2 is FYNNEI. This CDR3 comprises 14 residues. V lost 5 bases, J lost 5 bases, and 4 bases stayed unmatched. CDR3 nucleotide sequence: TGTGCCAGCAGTTGGACAGGGGATCGAAACACCATATATTTT. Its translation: CASSWTGDRNTIYF.

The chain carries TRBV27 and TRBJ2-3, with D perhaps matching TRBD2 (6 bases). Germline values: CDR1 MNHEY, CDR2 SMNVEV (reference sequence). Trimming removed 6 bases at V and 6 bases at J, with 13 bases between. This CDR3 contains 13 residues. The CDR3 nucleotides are TGTGCCAGCAGCTCGGGACTTTTCGATACGCAGTATTTT. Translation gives CASSSGLFDTQYF.

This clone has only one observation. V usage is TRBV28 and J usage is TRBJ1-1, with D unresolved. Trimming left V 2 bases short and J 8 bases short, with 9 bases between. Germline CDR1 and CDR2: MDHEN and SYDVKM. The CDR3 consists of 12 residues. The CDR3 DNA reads TGTGCCAGCAGTTTACGACGGAGCGAAGCTTTCTTT. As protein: CASSLRRSEAFF.

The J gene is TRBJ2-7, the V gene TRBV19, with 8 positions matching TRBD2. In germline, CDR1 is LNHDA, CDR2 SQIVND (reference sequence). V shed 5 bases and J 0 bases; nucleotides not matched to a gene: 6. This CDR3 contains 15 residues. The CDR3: CASSPIAGSSYEQYF. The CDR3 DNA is TGTGCCAGTAGTCCCATAGCGGGAAGCTCCTACGAGCAGTACTTC.

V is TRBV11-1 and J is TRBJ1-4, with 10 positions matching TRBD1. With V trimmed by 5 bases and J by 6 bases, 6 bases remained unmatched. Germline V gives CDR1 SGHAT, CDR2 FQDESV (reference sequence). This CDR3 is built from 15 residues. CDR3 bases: TGTGCCAGCAGCCAATTCGGGACAGGGGATGAAAAACTGTTTTTT. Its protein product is CASSQFGTGDEKLFF.

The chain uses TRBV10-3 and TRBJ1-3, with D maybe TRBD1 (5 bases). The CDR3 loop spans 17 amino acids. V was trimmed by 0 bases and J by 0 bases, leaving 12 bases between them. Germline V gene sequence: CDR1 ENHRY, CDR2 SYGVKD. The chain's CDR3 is CAISESIGGRSGNTIYF. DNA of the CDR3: TGTGCCATCAGTGAGTCGATCGGGGGACGCTCTGGAAACACCATATATTTT.

DNA for the CDR3: TGCGCCAGCAGCTTAATACTTAGCGGGAGCCCCAATGAGCAGTTCTTC. It codes for CASSLILSGSPNEQFF. The chain uses TRBV5-1 and TRBJ2-1, with 9 bases lining up with TRBD2. V trimming: 2 bases; J trimming: 6 bases; junction bases outside the gene matches: 9. This CDR3 has 16 residues. CDR1 and CDR2 from the germline V gene are SGHRS and YFSETQ.

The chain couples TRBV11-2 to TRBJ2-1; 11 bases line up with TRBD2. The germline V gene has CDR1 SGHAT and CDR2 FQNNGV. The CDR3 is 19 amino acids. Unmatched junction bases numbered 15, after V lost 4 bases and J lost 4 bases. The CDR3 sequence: CASSSRASGRTAEYNEQFF. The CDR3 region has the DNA TGTGCCAGCAGCTCGAGGGCTAGCGGGAGGACGGCTGAATACAATGAGCAGTTCTTC.

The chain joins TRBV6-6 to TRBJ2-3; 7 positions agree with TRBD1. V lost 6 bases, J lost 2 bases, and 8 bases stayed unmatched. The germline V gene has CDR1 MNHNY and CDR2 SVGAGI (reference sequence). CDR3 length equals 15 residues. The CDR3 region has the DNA TGTGCCAGCAGCAAGACAGGGAACCCCACAGATACGCAGTATTTT. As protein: CASSKTGNPTDTQYF.

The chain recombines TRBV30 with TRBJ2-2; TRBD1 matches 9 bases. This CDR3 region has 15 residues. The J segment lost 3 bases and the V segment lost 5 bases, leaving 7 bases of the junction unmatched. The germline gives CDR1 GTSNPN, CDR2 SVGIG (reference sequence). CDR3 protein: CAWHPGQGYTGELFF. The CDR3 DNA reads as TGTGCCTGGCATCCGGGACAGGGCTACACCGGGGAGCTGTTTTTT. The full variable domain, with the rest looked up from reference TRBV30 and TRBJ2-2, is SQTIHQWPATLVQPVGSPLSLECTVEGTSNPNLYWYRQAAGRGLQLLFYSVGIGQISSEVPQNLSASRPQDRQFILSSKKLLLSDSGFYLCAWHPGQGYTGELFFGEGSRLTVL.